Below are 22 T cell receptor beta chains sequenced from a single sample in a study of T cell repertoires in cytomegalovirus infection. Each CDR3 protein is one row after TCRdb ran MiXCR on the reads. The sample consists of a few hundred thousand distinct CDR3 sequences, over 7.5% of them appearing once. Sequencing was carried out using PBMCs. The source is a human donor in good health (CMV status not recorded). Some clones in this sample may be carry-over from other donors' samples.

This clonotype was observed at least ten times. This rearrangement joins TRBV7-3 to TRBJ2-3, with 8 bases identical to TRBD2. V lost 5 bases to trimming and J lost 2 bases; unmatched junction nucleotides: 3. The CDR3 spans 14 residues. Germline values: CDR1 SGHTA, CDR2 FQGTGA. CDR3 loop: CASSPGGTTDTQYF. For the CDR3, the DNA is TGTGCCAGCAGCCCGGGGGGGACCACAGATACGCAGTATTTT.

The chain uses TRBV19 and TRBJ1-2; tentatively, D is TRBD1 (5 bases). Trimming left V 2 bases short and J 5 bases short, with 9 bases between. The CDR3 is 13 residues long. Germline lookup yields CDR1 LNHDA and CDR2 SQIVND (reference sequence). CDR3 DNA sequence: TGTGCCAGTAGTATACCCCGACAGTATGGCTACACCTTC. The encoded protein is CASSIPRQYGYTF. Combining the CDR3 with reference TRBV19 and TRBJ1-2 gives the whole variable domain DGGITQSPKYLFRKEGQNVTLSCEQNLNHDAMYWYRQDPGQGLRLIYYSQIVNDFQKGDIAEGYSVSREKKESFPLTVTSAQKNPTAFYLCASSIPRQYGYTFGSGTRLTVV.

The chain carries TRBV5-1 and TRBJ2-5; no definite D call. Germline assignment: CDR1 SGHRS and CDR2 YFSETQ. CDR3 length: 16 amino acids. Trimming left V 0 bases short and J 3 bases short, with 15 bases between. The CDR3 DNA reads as TGCGCCAGCAGCTTGGGGCCTACCTCGGCAGAAGAGACCCAGTACTTC. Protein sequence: CASSLGPTSAEETQYF.

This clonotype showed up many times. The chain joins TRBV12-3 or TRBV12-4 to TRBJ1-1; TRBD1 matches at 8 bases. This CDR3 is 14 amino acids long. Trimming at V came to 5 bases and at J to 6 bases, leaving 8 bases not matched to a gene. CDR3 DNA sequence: TGTGCCAGCAGTGAGAGACAGGGGTGGGCTGAAGCTTTCTTT. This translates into CASSERQGWAEAFF.

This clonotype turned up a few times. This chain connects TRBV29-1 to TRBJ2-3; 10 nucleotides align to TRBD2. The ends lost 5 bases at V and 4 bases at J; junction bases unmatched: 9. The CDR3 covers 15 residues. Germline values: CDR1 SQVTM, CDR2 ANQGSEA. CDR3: CSVSKREGVADTQYF. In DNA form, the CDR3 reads TGCAGCGTTTCCAAGCGGGAGGGTGTTGCAGATACGCAGTATTTT.

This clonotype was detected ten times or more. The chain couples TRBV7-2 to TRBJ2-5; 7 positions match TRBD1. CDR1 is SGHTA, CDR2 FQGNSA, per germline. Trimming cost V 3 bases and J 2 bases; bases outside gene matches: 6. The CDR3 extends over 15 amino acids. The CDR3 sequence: CASSLGQPQQETQYF. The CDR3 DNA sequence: TGTGCCAGCAGCTTGGGACAGCCGCAACAAGAGACCCAGTACTTC.

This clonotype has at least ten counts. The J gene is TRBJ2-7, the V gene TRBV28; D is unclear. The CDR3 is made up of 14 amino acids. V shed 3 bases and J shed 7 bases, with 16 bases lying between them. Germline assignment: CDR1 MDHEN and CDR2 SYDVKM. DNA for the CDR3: TGTGCCAGCAGTTTCCTAACAACTGGGGAAGAGCAGTACTTC. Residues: CASSFLTTGEEQYF.

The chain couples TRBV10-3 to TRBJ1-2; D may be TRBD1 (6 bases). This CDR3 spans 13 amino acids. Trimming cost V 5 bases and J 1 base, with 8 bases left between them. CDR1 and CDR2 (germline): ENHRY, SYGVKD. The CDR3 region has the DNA TGTGCCATCAGTACGGACAGTAACTATGGCTACACCTTC. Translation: CAISTDSNYGYTF.

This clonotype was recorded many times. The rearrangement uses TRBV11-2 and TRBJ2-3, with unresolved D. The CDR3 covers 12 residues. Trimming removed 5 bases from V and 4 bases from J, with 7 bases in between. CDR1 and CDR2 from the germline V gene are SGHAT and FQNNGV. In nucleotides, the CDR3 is TGTGCCAGCAGCCCCGGTTCAGATACGCAGTATTTT. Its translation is CASSPGSDTQYF.

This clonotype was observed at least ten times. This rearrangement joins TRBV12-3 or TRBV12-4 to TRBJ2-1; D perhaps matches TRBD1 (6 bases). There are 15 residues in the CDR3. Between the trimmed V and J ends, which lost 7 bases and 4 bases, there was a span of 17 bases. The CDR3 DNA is TGTGCCAGCAAAGTATTGACAGGCGTTTACAATGAGCAGTTCTTC. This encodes CASKVLTGVYNEQFF.

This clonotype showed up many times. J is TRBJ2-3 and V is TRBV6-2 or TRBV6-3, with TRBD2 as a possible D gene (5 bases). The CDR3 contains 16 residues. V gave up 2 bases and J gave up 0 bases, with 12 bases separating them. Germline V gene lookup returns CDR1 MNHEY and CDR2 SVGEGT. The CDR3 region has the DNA TGTGCCAGCAGTTACCTATCCCGCGGGAGCACAGATACGCAGTATTTT. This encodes CASSYLSRGSTDTQYF.

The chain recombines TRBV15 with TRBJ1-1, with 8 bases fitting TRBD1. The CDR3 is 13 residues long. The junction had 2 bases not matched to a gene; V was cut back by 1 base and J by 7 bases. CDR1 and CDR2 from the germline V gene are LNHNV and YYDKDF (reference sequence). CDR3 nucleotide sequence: TGTGCCACCAGCAGAGGACAGGGGCTTGAAGCTTTCTTT. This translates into CATSRGQGLEAFF.

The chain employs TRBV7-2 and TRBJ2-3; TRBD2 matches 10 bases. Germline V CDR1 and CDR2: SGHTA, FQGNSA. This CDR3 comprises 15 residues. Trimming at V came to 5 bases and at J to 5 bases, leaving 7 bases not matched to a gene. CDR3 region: CASSEQRGGRDTQYF. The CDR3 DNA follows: TGTGCCAGCAGCGAACAGCGGGGGGGACGAGATACGCAGTATTTT.

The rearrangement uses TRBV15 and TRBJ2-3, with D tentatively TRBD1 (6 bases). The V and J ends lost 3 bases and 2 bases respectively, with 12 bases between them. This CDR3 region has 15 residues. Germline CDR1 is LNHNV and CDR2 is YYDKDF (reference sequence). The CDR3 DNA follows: TGTGCCACCAGCAGGGACAGACTTTACACAGATACGCAGTATTTT. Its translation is CATSRDRLYTDTQYF.

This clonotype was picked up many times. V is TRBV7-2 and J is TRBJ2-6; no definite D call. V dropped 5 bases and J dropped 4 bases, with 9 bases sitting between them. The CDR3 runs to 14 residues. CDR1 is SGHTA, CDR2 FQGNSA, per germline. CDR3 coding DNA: TGTGCCAGCAGCCCCCCCCCCGGGGCCAACGTCCTGACTTTC. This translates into CASSPPPGANVLTF.

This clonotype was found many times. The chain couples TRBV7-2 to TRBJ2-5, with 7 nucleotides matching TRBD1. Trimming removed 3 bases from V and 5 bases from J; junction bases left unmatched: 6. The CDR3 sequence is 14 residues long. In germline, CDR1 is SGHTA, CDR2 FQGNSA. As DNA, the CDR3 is TGTGCCAGCAGCTTTCGTCCACAGGGGGAGACCCAGTACTTC. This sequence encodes CASSFRPQGETQYF.

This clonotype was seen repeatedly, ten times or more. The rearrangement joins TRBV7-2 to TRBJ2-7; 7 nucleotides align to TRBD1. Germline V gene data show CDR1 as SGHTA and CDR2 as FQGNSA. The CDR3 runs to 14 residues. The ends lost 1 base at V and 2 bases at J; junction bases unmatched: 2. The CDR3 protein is CASSLVGTAYEQYF. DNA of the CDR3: TGTGCCAGCAGCTTAGTAGGGACAGCCTACGAGCAGTACTTC. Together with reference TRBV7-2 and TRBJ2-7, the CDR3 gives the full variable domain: GAGVSQSPSNKVTEKGKDVELRCDPISGHTALYWYRQSLGQGLEFLIYFQGNSAPDKSGLPSDRFSAERTGGSVSTLTIQRTQQEDSAVYLCASSLVGTAYEQYFGPGTRLTVT.

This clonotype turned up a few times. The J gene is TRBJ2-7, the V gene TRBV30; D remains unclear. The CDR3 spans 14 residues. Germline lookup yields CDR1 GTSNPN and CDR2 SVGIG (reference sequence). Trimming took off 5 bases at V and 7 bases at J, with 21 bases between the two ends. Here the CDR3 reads CAWSVGLARGEQYF. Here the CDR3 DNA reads TGTGCCTGGTCGGTGGGTCTCGCCCGCGGAGAGCAGTACTTC. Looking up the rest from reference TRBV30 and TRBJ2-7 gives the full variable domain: SQTIHQWPATLVQPVGSPLSLECTVEGTSNPNLYWYRQAAGRGLQLLFYSVGIGQISSEVPQNLSASRPQDRQFILSSKKLLLSDSGFYLCAWSVGLARGEQYFGPGTRLTVT.

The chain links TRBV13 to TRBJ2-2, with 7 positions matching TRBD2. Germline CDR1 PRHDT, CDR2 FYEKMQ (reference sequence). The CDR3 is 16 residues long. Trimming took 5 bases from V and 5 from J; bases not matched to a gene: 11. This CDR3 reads CASSPAGGFGTGELFF. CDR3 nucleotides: TGTGCCAGCAGCCCCGCCGGGGGGTTCGGGACCGGGGAGCTGTTTTTT. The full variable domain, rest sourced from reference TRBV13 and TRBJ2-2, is AAGVIQSPRHLIKEKRETATLKCYPIPRHDTVYWYQQGPGQDPQFLISFYEKMQSDKGSIPDRFSAQQFSDYHSELNMSSLELGDSALYFCASSPAGGFGTGELFFGEGSRLTVL.

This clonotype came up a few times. Written as DNA, the CDR3 is TGTGCCAGCAGTTTAATGGCGATCTACTCTGAAGCTTTCTTT. Encoded protein: CASSLMAIYSEAFF. The rearrangement uses TRBV12-3 or TRBV12-4 and TRBJ1-1; D ambiguous. Trimming cost V 2 bases and J 6 bases, with 13 bases left between them. The CDR3 extends over 14 amino acids.

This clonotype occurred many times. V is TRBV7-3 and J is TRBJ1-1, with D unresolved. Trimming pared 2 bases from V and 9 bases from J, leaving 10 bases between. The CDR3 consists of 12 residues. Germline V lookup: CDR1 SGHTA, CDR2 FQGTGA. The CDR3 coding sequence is TGTGCCAGCAGCTTATACGTGGGGAAAGCTTTCTTT. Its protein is CASSLYVGKAFF. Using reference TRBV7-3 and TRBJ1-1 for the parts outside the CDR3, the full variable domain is GAGVSQTPSNKVTEKGKYVELRCDPISGHTALYWYRQSLGQGPEFLIYFQGTGAADDSGLPNDRFFAVRPEGSVSTLKIQRTERGDSAVYLCASSLYVGKAFFGQGTRLTVV.

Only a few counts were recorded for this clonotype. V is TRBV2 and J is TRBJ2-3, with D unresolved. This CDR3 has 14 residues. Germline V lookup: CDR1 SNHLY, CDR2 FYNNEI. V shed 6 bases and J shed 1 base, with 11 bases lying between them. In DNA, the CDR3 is TGTGCCAGCAGCCAAGACTTTGGCACAGATACGCAGTATTTT. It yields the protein CASSQDFGTDTQYF.